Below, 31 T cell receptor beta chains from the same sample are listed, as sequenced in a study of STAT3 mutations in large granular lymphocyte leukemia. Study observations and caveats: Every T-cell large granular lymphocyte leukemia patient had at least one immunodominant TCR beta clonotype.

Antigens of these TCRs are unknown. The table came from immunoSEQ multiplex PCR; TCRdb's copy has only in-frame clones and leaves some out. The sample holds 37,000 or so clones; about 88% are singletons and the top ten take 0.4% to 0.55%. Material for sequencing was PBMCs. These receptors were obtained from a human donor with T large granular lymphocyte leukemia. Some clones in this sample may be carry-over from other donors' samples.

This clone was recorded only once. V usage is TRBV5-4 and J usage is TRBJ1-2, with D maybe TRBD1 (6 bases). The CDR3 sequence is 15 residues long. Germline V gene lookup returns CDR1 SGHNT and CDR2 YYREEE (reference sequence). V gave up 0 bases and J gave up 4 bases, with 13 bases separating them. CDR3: CASSLAGGGSYGYTF. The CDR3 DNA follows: TGTGCCAGCAGCTTGGCAGGAGGGGGTTCCTATGGCTACACCTTC.

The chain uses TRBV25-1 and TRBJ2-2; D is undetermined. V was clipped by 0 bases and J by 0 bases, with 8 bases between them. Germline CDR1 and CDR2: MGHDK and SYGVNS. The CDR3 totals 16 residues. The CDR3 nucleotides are TGTGCCAGCAGTGAATACTACAGCGCGAACACCGGGGAGCTGTTTTTT. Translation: CASSEYYSANTGELFF.

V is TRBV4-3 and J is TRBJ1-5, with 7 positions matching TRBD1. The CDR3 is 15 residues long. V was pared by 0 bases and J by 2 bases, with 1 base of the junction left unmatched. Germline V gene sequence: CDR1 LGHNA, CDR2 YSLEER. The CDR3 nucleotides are TGCGCCAGCAGCCAAGACGGACAGGGCAATCAGCCCCAGCATTTT. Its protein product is CASSQDGQGNQPQHF.

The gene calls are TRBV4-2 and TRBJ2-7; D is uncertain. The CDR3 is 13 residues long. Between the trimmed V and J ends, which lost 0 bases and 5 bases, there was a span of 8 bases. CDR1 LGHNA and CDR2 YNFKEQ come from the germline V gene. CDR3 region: CASSQDPVDEQYF. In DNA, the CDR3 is TGTGCCAGCAGCCAAGACCCAGTCGACGAGCAGTACTTC.

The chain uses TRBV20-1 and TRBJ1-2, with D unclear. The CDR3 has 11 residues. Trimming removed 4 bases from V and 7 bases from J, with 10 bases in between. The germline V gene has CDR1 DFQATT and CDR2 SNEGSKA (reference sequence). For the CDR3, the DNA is TGCAGTGCTACTGTCCCGGGTGGCTACACCTTC. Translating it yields CSATVPGGYTF.

The DNA for the CDR3 is TGTGCCAGCAGCCTAGATTCCGGGACGGACACTGAAGCTTTCTTT. Its translation is CASSLDSGTDTEAFF. The chain uses TRBV27 and TRBJ1-1; tentatively, D is TRBD1 (5 bases). The CDR3 sequence is 15 residues long. V lost 6 bases and J lost 3, with 17 bases in between. Germline values: CDR1 MNHEY, CDR2 SMNVEV (reference sequence).

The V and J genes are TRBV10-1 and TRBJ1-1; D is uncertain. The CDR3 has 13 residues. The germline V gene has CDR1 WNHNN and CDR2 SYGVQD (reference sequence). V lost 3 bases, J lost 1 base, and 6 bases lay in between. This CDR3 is CASSDSPNTEAFF. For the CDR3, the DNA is TGCGCCAGCAGTGATTCGCCGAACACTGAAGCTTTCTTT.

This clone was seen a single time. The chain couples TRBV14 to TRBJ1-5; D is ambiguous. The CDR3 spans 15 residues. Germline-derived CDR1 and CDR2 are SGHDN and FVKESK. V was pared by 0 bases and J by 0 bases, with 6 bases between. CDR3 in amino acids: CASSQDHSSNQPQHF. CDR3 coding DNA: TGTGCCAGCAGCCAAGATCATAGTAGCAATCAGCCCCAGCATTTT.

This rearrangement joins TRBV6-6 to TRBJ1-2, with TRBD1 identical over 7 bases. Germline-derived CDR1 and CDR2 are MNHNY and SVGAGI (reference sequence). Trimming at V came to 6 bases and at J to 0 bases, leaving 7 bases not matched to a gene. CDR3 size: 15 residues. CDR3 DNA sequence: TGTGCCAGCAGGCCACAGGGGTACTCTAACTATGGCTACACCTTC. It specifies CASRPQGYSNYGYTF.

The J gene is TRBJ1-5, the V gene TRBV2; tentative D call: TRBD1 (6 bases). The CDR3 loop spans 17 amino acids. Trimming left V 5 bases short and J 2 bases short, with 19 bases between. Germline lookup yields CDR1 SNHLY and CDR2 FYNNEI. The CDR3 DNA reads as TGTGCCAGCAGTCCTAGACAGGCCGCAAATCGCAATCAGCCCCAGCATTTT. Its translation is CASSPRQAANRNQPQHF.

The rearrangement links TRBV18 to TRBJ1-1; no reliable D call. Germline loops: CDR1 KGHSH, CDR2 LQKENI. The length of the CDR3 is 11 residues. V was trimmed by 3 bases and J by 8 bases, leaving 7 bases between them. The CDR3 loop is CASSPLIEAFF. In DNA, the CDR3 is TGTGCCAGCTCACCGTTGATAGAAGCTTTCTTT.

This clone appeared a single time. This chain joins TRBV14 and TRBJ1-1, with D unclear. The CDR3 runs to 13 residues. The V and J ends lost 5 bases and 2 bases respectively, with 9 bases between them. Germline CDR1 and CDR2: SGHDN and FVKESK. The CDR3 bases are TGTGCCAGCAGCGAGGGTTACAACACTGAAGCTTTCTTT. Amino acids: CASSEGYNTEAFF.

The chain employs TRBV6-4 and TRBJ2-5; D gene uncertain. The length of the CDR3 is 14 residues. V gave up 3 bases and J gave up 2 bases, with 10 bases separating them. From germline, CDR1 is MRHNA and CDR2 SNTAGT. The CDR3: CASSEKAEQETQYF. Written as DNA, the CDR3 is TGTGCCAGCAGTGAGAAGGCAGAACAAGAGACCCAGTACTTC.

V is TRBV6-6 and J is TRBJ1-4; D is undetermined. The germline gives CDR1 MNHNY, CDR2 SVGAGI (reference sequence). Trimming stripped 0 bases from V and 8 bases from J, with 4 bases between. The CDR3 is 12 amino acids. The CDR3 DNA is TGTGCCAGCAGTTACTCGGGAGAAAAACTGTTTTTT. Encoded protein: CASSYSGEKLFF.

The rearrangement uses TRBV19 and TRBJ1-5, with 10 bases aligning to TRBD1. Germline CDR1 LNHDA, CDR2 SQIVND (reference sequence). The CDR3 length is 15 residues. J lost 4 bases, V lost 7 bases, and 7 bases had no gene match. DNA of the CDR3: TGTGCCAGTACAAAGGGACAGGGGCCGAATCAGCCCCAGCATTTT. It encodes CASTKGQGPNQPQHF.

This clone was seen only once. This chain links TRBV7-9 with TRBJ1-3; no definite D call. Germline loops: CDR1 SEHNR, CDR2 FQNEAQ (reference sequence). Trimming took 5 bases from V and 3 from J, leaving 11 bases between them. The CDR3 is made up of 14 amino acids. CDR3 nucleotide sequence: TGTGCCAGCAGCCTAGGCGAGGGTGGAAACACCATATATTTT. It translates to CASSLGEGGNTIYF. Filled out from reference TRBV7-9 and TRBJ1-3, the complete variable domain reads DTGVSQNPRHKITKRGQNVTFRCDPISEHNRLYWYRQTLGQGPEFLTYFQNEAQLEKSRLLSDRFSAERPKGSFSTLEIQRTEQGDSAMYLCASSLGEGGNTIYFGEGSWLTVV.

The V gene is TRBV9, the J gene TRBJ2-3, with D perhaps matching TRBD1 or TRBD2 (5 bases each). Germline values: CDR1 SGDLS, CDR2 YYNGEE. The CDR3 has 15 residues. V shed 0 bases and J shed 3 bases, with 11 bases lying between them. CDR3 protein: CASSVGLAGTDTQYF. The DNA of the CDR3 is TGTGCCAGCAGCGTAGGGCTAGCAGGGACAGATACGCAGTATTTT.

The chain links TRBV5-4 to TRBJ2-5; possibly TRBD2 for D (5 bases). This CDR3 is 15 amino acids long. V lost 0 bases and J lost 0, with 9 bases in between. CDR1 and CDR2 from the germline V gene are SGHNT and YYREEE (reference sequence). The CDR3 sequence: CASSLVPGYQETQYF. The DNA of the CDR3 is TGTGCCAGCAGCTTGGTTCCGGGGTACCAAGAGACCCAGTACTTC.

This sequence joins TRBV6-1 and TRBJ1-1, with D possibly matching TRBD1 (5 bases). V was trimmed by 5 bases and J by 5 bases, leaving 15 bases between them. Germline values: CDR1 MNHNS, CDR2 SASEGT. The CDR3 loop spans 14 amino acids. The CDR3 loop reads CASSLNSRVTEAFF. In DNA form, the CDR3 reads TGTGCCAGCAGTCTAAACAGCAGGGTAACTGAAGCTTTCTTT.

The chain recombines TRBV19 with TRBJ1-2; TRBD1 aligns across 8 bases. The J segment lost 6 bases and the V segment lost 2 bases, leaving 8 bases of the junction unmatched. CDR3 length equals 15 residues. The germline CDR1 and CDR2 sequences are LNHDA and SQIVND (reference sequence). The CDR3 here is CASSILRQGYDGYTF. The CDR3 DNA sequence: TGTGCCAGTAGTATACTCCGACAGGGGTATGATGGCTACACCTTC.

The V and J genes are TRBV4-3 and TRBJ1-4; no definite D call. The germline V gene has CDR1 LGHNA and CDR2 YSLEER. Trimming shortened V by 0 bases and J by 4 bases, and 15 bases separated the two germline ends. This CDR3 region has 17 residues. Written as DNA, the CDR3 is TGCGCCAGCAGCCAAGATGGGCGCGGACCGGGTAATGAAAAACTGTTTTTT. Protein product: CASSQDGRGPGNEKLFF.

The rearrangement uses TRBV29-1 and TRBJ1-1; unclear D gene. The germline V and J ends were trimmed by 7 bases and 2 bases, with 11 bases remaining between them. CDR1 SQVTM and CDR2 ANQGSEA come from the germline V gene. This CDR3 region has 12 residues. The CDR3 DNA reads TGCAGCGCTAAGAACTCCAACACTGAAGCTTTCTTT. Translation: CSAKNSNTEAFF.

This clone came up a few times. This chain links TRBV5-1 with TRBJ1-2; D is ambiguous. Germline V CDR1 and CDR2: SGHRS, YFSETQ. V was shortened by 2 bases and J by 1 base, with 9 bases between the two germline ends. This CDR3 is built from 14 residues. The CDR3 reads CASSFRDDNYGYTF. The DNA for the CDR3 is TGCGCCAGCAGCTTCCGGGATGATAACTATGGCTACACCTTC.

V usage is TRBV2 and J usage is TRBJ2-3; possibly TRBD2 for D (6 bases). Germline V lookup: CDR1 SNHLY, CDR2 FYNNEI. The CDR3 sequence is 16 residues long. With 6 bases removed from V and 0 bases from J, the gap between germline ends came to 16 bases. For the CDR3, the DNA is TGTGCCAGCAGCAGGTTGGGCGGGGTTAGCACAGATACGCAGTATTTT. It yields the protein CASSRLGGVSTDTQYF.

In nucleotides, the CDR3 is TGTGCCAGCAGTTTTTGGCCACGCAATCAGCCCCAGCATTTT. Translating gives CASSFWPRNQPQHF. This chain joins TRBV27 and TRBJ1-5; D gene uncertain. V was trimmed by 3 bases and J by 2 bases, leaving 8 bases between them. Looked up from germline, CDR1 is MNHEY and CDR2 is SMNVEV (reference sequence). The CDR3 contains 14 residues.

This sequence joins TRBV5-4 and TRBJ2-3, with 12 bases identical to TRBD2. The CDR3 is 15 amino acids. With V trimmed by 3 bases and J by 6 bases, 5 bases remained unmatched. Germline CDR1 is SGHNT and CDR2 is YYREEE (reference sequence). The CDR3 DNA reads TGTGCCAGCAGCTCTAGCGGGGGGGCCGGGGATACGCAGTATTTT. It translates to CASSSSGGAGDTQYF.

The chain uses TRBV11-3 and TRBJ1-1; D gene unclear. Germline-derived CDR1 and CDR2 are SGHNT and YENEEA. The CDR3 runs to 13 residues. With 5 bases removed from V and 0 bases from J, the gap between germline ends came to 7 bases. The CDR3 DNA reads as TGTGCCAGCAGCCCCAGCATGAACACTGAAGCTTTCTTT. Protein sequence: CASSPSMNTEAFF.

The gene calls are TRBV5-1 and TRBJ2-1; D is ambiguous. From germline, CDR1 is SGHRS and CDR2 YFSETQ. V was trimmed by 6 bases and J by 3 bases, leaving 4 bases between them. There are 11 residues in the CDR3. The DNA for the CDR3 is TGCGCCAGCACCGGCTACAATGAGCAGTTCTTC. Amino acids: CASTGYNEQFF. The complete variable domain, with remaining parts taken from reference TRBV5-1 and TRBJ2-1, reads KAGVTQTPRYLIKTRGQQVTLSCSPISGHRSVSWYQQTPGQGLQFLFEYFSETQRNKGNFPGRFSGRQFSNSRSEMNVSTLELGDSALYLCASTGYNEQFFGPGTRLTVL.

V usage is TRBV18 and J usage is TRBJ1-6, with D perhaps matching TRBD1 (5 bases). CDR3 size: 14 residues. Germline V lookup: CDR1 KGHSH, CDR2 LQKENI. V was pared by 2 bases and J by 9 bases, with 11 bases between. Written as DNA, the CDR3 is TGTGCCAGCTCACCAGGGGGTGGTATTTCACCCCTCCACTTT. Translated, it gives CASSPGGGISPLHF.

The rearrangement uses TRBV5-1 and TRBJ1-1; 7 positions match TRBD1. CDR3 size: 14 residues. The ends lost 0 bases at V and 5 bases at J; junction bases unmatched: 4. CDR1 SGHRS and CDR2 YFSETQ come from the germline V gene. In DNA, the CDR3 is TGCGCCAGCAGCTTGGGACAGGGAGGGACTGAAGCTTTCTTT. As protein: CASSLGQGGTEAFF.

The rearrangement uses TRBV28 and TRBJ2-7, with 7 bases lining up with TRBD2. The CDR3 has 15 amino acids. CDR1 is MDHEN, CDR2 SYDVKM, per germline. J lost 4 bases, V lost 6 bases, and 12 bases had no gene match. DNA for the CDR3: TGTGCCAGCAGGGTCTGGGGGGGGATAACTTACGAGCAGTACTTC. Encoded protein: CASRVWGGITYEQYF.